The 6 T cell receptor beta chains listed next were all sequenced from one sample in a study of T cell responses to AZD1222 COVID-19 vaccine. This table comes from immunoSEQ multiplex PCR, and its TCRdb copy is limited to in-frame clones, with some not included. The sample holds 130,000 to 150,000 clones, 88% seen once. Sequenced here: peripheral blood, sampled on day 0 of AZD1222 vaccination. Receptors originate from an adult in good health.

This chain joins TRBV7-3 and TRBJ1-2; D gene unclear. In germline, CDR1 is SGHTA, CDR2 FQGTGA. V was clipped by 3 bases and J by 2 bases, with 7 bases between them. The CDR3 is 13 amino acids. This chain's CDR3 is CASSFPRNYGYTF. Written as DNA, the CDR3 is TGTGCCAGCAGCTTCCCCCGAAACTATGGCTACACCTTC.

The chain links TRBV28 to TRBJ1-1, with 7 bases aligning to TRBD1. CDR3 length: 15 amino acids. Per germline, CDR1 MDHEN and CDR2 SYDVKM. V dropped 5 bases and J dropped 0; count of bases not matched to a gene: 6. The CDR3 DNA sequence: TGTGCCAGCAGTGTCCCGGGACAGATGAACACTGAAGCTTTCTTT. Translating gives CASSVPGQMNTEAFF.

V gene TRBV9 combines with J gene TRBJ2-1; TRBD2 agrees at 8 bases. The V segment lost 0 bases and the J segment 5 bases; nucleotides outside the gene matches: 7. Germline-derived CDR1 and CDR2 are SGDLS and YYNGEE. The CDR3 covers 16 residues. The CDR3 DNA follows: TGTGCCAGCAGCGTAGAATTGAGCGGGGGAAACAATGAGCAGTTCTTC. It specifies CASSVELSGGNNEQFF. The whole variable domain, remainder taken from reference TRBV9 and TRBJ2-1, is DSGVTQTPKHLITATGQRVTLRCSPRSGDLSVYWYQQSLDQGLQFLIQYYNGEERAKGNILERFSAQQFPDLHSELNLSSLELGDSALYFCASSVELSGGNNEQFFGPGTRLTVL.

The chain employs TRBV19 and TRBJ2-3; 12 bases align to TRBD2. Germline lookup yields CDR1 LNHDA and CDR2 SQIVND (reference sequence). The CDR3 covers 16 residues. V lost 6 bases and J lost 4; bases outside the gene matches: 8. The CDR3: CASRSSSGGAADTQYF. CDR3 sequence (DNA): TGTGCCAGTAGGAGCTCTAGCGGGGGGGCTGCAGATACGCAGTATTTT.

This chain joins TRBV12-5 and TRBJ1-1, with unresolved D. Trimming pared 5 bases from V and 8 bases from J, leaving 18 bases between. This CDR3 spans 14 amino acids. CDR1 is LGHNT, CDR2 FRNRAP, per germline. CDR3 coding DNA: TGTGCTAGTGGTACTTCCGGGAGCCTGATAGAAGCTTTCTTT. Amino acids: CASGTSGSLIEAFF.

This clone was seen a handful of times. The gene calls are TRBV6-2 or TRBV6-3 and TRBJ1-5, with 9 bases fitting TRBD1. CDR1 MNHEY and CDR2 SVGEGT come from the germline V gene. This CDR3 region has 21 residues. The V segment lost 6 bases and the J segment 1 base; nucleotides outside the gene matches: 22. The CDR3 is CASSRSIYRDRESISNQPQHF. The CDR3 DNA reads TGTGCCAGCAGCCGGAGTATCTACCGGGACAGGGAAAGTATAAGCAATCAGCCCCAGCATTTT.